This T cell receptor beta chain was retrieved from a study of blood T cell repertoires in COVID-19. Using immunoSEQ multiplex PCR, the repertoire was profiled, and TCRdb retains in-frame clones only, with some absent. The sample records approximately 130,000 clones, about 88% being singletons. CDR3 length: 12 residues. V lost 4 bases to trimming and J lost 7 bases, with 10 bases between them. The germline V gene encodes CDR1 MNHEY and CDR2 SVGEGT. This clone was seen just once. The specimen sequenced was PBMCs or T cells enriched from blood (not recorded which). The gene calls are TRBV6-2 or TRBV6-3 and TRBJ1-1, with D unclear. This receptor was identified in a woman between 45 and 60 years old who had recovered from COVID-19. This chain's CDR3 is CASSSLESEAFF. The CDR3 region has the DNA TGTGCCAGCAGTTCCCTGGAGAGTGAAGCTTTCTTT.